This entry is about one T cell receptor (beta chain). Reanalyzing the 5' RACE reads, TCRdb keeps one entry per CDR3 protein, without DNA. The table lists approximately 440,000 distinct CDR3 sequences. The data derive from a study of T cells expressing NK-cell markers. CDR1 is SNHLY and CDR2 is FYNNEI in the germline V gene. This CDR3 spans 12 amino acids. The source material was blood T cells: a sorted CD56 or NKG2C T cell subset, CD4+ or CD8+ T cells, or bulk PBMC T cells (not recorded which). The sequence was collected from a woman aged 50 to 65 in good health. This chain uses TRBV2 with TRBJ2-7; TCRdb gives TRBD1 as the D gene, but with no DNA this cannot be confirmed. The CDR3: CASTAGNYEQYF.